This passage covers 10 T cell receptor beta chains from one sample sequenced in a study of blood T cell repertoires in COVID-19. Repertoires were generated with immunoSEQ multiplex PCR, while TCRdb's copy carries only in-frame clones and drops some. The table shows roughly 460,000 clones, with about 90% occurring only once. The sample taken for sequencing was peripheral blood. The receptors shown here come from a man younger than 35 with COVID-19, enrolled during active disease.

J is TRBJ2-7 and V is TRBV12-5; 8 bases agree with TRBD2. J was trimmed by 3 bases and V by 6 bases; bases with no gene match: 4. Germline V gives CDR1 LGHNT, CDR2 FRNRAP. The CDR3 sequence is 13 residues long. CDR3 in DNA: TGTGCTAGTGGACTAGCGGAATACTACGAGCAGTACTTC. It encodes CASGLAEYYEQYF.

The V call is TRBV5-1, the J call TRBJ2-5; D gene uncertain. The V gene's germline CDR1 is SGHRS and CDR2 YFSETQ. This CDR3 contains 13 residues. V gave up 2 bases and J gave up 3 bases, with 8 bases separating them. CDR3 sequence (DNA): TGCGCCAGCAGCTTCGGTCCGGAAGAGACCCAGTACTTC. Its translation is CASSFGPEETQYF.

In DNA form, the CDR3 reads TGTGCCAGCAGCTTGGGGGGGCGAATTTCCTACGAGCAGTACTTC. Amino acids: CASSLGGRISYEQYF. The chain recombines TRBV13 with TRBJ2-7, with D perhaps matching TRBD2 (7 bases). CDR1 and CDR2 from the germline V gene are PRHDT and FYEKMQ (reference sequence). Between the trimmed V and J ends, which lost 3 bases and 1 base, there was a span of 13 bases. The CDR3 has 15 amino acids.

The genes are TRBV7-9 and TRBJ1-1; possible D gene TRBD1, 6 bases. Germline CDR1 is SEHNR and CDR2 is FQNEAQ (reference sequence). The CDR3 is 14 residues long. V dropped 8 bases and J dropped 4 bases, with 17 bases sitting between them. CDR3: CASDANRDTTEAFF. CDR3 DNA sequence: TGTGCCAGCGACGCCAATCGGGACACCACTGAAGCTTTCTTT.

V is TRBV19 and J is TRBJ2-1; 9 bases are a match to TRBD1. The ends lost 6 bases at V and 7 bases at J; junction bases unmatched: 7. Germline assignment: CDR1 LNHDA and CDR2 SQIVND (reference sequence). The CDR3 is 14 amino acids. The DNA of the CDR3 is TGTGCCAGTAGGATACAGGGGGCTAGGAATGAGCAGTTCTTC. This codes for CASRIQGARNEQFF.

Note on this clone: The same CDR3 can be traced to other DNA sequences in this sample. The rearrangement links TRBV7-9 to TRBJ2-3, with 15 positions matching TRBD2. Germline V gene data show CDR1 as SEHNR and CDR2 as FQNEAQ (reference sequence). The J segment lost 3 bases and the V segment lost 5 bases, leaving 6 bases of the junction unmatched. This CDR3 contains 17 residues. In nucleotides, the CDR3 is TGTGCCAGCAGCCCGGGACTAGCGGGAGGTAGGACAGATACGCAGTATTTT. It is translated as CASSPGLAGGRTDTQYF.

V and J are TRBV24-1 and TRBJ2-3; the D is unclear. Per the germline V gene, CDR1 is KGHDR and CDR2 is SFDVKD. Trimming took off 9 bases at V and 0 bases at J, with 18 bases between the two ends. The length of the CDR3 is 16 residues. CDR3 region: CATSDPIAASTDTQYF. The CDR3 bases are TGTGCCACCTCAGACCCTATCGCAGCGAGCACAGATACGCAGTATTTT.

The chain employs TRBV2 and TRBJ2-5; TRBD2 matches at 9 bases. This CDR3 has 13 amino acids. J lost 2 bases, V lost 8 bases, and 3 bases had no gene match. The germline gives CDR1 SNHLY, CDR2 FYNNEI. The CDR3 DNA is TGTGCCAGCTCGCGGGGGGGGCAAGAGACCCAGTACTTC. Amino acids: CASSRGGQETQYF.

CDR3 residues: CASSLAAASYNEQFF. CDR3 DNA: TGTGCCAGCAGCTTGGCCGCGGCCTCCTACAATGAGCAGTTCTTC. The chain couples TRBV7-2 to TRBJ2-1; D is uncertain. Per the germline V gene, CDR1 is SGHTA and CDR2 is FQGNSA. With 3 bases removed from V and 0 bases from J, the gap between germline ends came to 9 bases. CDR3 length equals 15 residues.

This chain connects TRBV6-5 to TRBJ2-3, with 10 bases identical to TRBD2. V trimming: 6 bases; J trimming: 2 bases; junction bases outside the gene matches: 5. This CDR3 spans 15 amino acids. Germline V gene sequence: CDR1 MNHEY, CDR2 SVGAGI. For the CDR3, the DNA is TGTGCCAGCAGCCGCCTAGCGGGAGTCACAGATACGCAGTATTTT. Amino acid sequence: CASSRLAGVTDTQYF.